This T cell receptor (beta chain) came from a study of OX40 agonist ivuxolimab in advanced cancers. As concerns this clone: Antigen: not known.

Losses at the gene ends were 0 bases for V and 1 base for J; bases not matched to a gene: 5. This CDR3 has 16 amino acids. Study-level results: Expanded clones tended on average to be more numerous among CD8+ T cells than CD4+.

Libraries were prepared by immunoSEQ multiplex PCR; TCRdb keeps only in-frame clonotypes and omits some of them. The sample holds about 38,000 clones; 65% to 85% are singletons and the top ten take less than 25%. V and J are TRBV23-1 and TRBJ1-1; 7 nucleotides line up with TRBD1. TRBV23-1 qualifies as an ORF whose function is uncertain. This TCR was recovered from an adult with an advanced solid tumor such as melanoma, head and neck, liver or kidney cancer. The sample in question was CD4+ or CD8+ T cells sorted from blood, obtained in a trial of the OX40 agonist ivuxolimab. As DNA, the CDR3 is TGCGCCAGCAGTCAATCGGCAGGGGGGACGAACACTGAAGCTTTCTTT. Protein: CASSQSAGGTNTEAFF.